This T cell receptor (beta chain) originates from a study of OX40 agonist ivuxolimab in advanced cancers. With regard to the full study: Ivuxolimab, which targeted the costimulatory receptor OX40 (CD134), was an agonistic, fully human IgG2 monoclonal antibody. Partial responses were achieved by three dose-escalation patients, of whom one had hepatocellular carcinoma and two had cutaneous melanoma. The purpose of peripheral TCRbeta sequencing was to test whether ivuxolimab changed TCR sequence diversity and led to clonal T-cell expansion. A male proportion of roughly 80% and a mean age of roughly 55 years, ranging from roughly 23 to 80, were recorded for the dose-escalation cohort. Prior anti-PD-1, anti-PD-L1 or anti-CTLA-4 therapy was permitted, and checkpoint inhibitors had been received by around 39% of dose-escalation patients. The paper covers the monotherapy dose-escalation part of the phase I ivuxolimab trial, which included N ≈ 57 patients. Of the roughly 54 dose-escalation patients, hepatocellular carcinoma was present in approximately 20, melanoma in about 15, renal cell carcinoma in 9 and head and neck cancer in 9. Intravenous ivuxolimab was administered to patients every 2 weeks at six dose levels: 0.01, 0.1, 0.3, 1.5, 3 and 10 mg/kg. The paper as a whole reports these results and caveats: After ivuxolimab, CD8+ T cells had more expanded clones than CD4+ T cells on average. Low levels of normalized T-cell clonal expansion were also seen in some patients who did not respond. In the 0.1-3.0 mg/kg groups, partial responders were among the patients with the lowest normalized peripheral clonal expansion, particularly in CD8+ T cells. At doses from 0.1 to 3.0 mg/kg, clonal expansion was seen in both CD4+ and CD8+ blood T cells between baseline and week 6. The antigen specificity of the clonally expanded peripheral T cells was not determined.

The trial excluded patients who had a history of autoimmune disease or were on systemic immunosuppression. Peripheral blood for TCR sequencing was collected from all dose cohorts at baseline, on cycle 4 day 1, and on cycle 7 day 1. The samples were drawn from a first-in-human, open-label, multicenter phase I dose-escalation trial of ivuxolimab. The trial enrolled adults with locally advanced or metastatic head and neck squamous cell, hepatocellular, melanoma or renal cell carcinoma. Before TCR sequencing, CD4+ T cells and CD8+ T cells from peripheral blood were sorted into separate populations. To sequence the TCRbeta CDR3 region, genomic DNA was isolated from the sorted cells. The immunoSEQ Assay was used for sequencing of TCRbeta CDR3 regions. TCRdb holds this immuneACCESS table with in-frame rearrangements only. Some clones are missing; in checked studies, unresolved V genes explain under half, and the rest has no known cause. The table for this sample lists 35,000 or so clones; approximately 86% of them were counted only once. The ten largest clonotypes hold under 2% of the sample.

Inclusive of the bounding cysteine and phenylalanine, the CDR3 is 15 residues long. Only the CDR3 DNA is retained, 45 bases long and in frame from the first base. The germline V and J ends show losses of 2 bases and 5 bases respectively, and no gene match explains 4 bases of the junction. The germline V gene sets CDR1 to KGHSH and CDR2 to LQKENI. Concerning this clone itself: Its antigen is currently not known. No base quality values were provided; no much bigger clone lies one nucleotide off.

The sequenced sample was CD4+ or CD8+ T cells sorted from blood, obtained in a trial of the OX40 agonist ivuxolimab. This sequence was found in an adult with an advanced solid tumor such as melanoma, head and neck, liver or kidney cancer. This sequence uses TRBV18 and TRBJ2-1, and TRBD2 aligns with 9 junction nucleotides. The CDR3 protein sequence reads: CASSPAGGPDNEQFF. The nucleotide sequence reads as follows: TGTGCCAGCTCACCAGCGGGGGGGCCGGACAATGAGCAGTTCTTC.